The 12 T cell receptor beta chains reported below all come from one sample, sequenced in a study of blood T cell repertoires in COVID-19. This table comes from immunoSEQ multiplex PCR, and its TCRdb copy is limited to in-frame clones, with some not included. The data contain about 230,000 clones, about 88% of them singletons. Sequencing was done on a sample of peripheral blood. Receptors originate from a man aged 40-49 years with acute or convalescent COVID-19.

The V and J genes are TRBV19 and TRBJ2-4; D not resolved. V lost 4 bases, J lost 0 bases, and 10 bases lay in between. The CDR3 contains 15 residues. CDR1 is LNHDA, CDR2 SQIVND, per germline (reference sequence). In DNA, the CDR3 is TGTGCCAGTAGTACCGGAGACCTAGCCAAAAACATTCAGTACTTC. Translation gives CASSTGDLAKNIQYF.

This chain links TRBV28 with TRBJ2-7, with 15 bases fitting TRBD2. V shed 5 bases, J shed 5 bases, and the junction held 4 bases outside the gene matches. The CDR3 has 15 amino acids. Germline V lookup: CDR1 MDHEN, CDR2 SYDVKM. This CDR3 reads CASSPGTSGGNEQYF. CDR3 coding DNA: TGTGCCAGCAGTCCCGGGACTAGCGGGGGGAACGAGCAGTACTTC.

The V gene is TRBV28, the J gene TRBJ2-2; D may be TRBD1 (6 bases). Trimming removed 7 bases from V and 1 base from J, with 10 bases in between. The length of the CDR3 is 14 residues. CDR1 MDHEN and CDR2 SYDVKM come from the germline V gene. This chain's CDR3 is CASMLQGNTGELFF. The CDR3 DNA follows: TGTGCCAGCATGTTACAGGGGAACACCGGGGAGCTGTTTTTT.

The J gene is TRBJ2-2, the V gene TRBV7-2, with TRBD1 identical over 8 bases. The V segment lost 1 base and the J segment 5 bases; nucleotides outside the gene matches: 6. The CDR3 covers 16 residues. Germline V gene data show CDR1 as SGHTA and CDR2 as FQGNSA. CDR3 sequence reads: CASSLGTGQGTGELFF. The CDR3 nucleotides are TGTGCCAGCAGCTTAGGAACCGGACAGGGAACCGGGGAGCTGTTTTTT.

The chain is built from TRBV11-1 and TRBJ1-1, with 9 nucleotides matching TRBD1. V trimming: 2 bases; J trimming: 5 bases; junction bases outside the gene matches: 3. CDR3 length equals 14 residues. Germline CDR1 and CDR2: SGHAT and FQDESV (reference sequence). For the CDR3, the DNA is TGTGCCAGCAGCTTAATACAGGGGGCAACTGAAGCTTTCTTT. It is translated as CASSLIQGATEAFF.

A note on this clone: A read error may produce the germline difference seen at one junction end. The chain recombines TRBV7-2 with TRBJ2-1, with D unresolved. The CDR3 length is 11 residues. The germline V gene has CDR1 SGHTA and CDR2 FQGNSA. The CDR3 is CASSSNNEQFF. Written as DNA, the CDR3 is TGTGCCAGCAGCTCCAACAATGAGCAGTTCTTC.

J is TRBJ1-1 and V is TRBV19; D not certain. The CDR3 is 11 residues long. Trimming removed 8 bases at V and 4 bases at J, with 8 bases between. Germline loops: CDR1 LNHDA, CDR2 SQIVND (reference sequence). The CDR3 is CASDYGTEAFF. The CDR3 region has the DNA TGTGCCAGTGACTACGGCACTGAAGCTTTCTTT.

V gene TRBV6-5 combines with J gene TRBJ1-6; 8 nucleotides agree with TRBD1. This CDR3 comprises 16 residues. Germline V CDR1 and CDR2: MNHEY, SVGAGI. With 3 bases clipped from V and 7 bases from J, the junction kept 8 bases outside the gene matches. The CDR3 DNA reads TGTGCCAGCAGTTATCGGGGGACAGGAGAAAATTCACCCCTCCACTTT. Translated: CASSYRGTGENSPLHF.

The rearrangement uses TRBV5-1 and TRBJ2-3; TRBD2 matches 8 bases. CDR3 length: 16 amino acids. V gave up 4 bases and J gave up 3 bases; unmatched junction bases: 10. Germline V CDR1 and CDR2: SGHRS, YFSETQ. The CDR3 sequence is CASSPSGSGGTDTQYF. The CDR3 DNA follows: TGCGCCAGCAGCCCCTCAGGGAGCGGGGGTACAGATACGCAGTATTTT.

This chain joins TRBV30 and TRBJ2-7, with 9 bases that match TRBD1. V lost 3 bases, J lost 2 bases, and 2 bases stayed unmatched. The CDR3 extends over 13 amino acids. The germline CDR1 and CDR2 sequences are GTSNPN and SVGIG (reference sequence). CDR3 nucleotide sequence: TGTGCCTGGAGACAGGGGGCCACCTACGAGCAGTACTTC. The encoded protein is CAWRQGATYEQYF.

This clone has only one observation. This chain joins TRBV5-8 and TRBJ1-1; D unresolved. The germline V gene has CDR1 SGHTS and CDR2 YDEGEE. The CDR3 has 14 residues. V lost 1 base to trimming and J lost 6 bases, with 13 bases between them. CDR3 loop: CASSLTGAGSEAFF. The CDR3 nucleotides read TGTGCCAGCAGCTTGACGGGCGCGGGGTCTGAAGCTTTCTTT.

The chain links TRBV7-9 to TRBJ1-1; D may be TRBD1 (5 bases). The germline V gene encodes CDR1 SEHNR and CDR2 FQNEAQ (reference sequence). CDR3 length equals 15 residues. V shed 7 bases and J shed 4 bases, with 19 bases lying between them. This CDR3 is CASTDSDVGGTEAFF. CDR3 coding DNA: TGTGCCAGCACCGACAGCGACGTCGGCGGCACTGAAGCTTTCTTT.